The 32 T cell receptor beta chains below come from one sample, sequenced in a study of T cells in Graves' hyperthyroidism and ophthalmopathy. Using RNA transcripts as the source, TCR beta CDR3 regions were amplified. The HTBI primer set was used in a first-round RT-PCR of the TCR CDR3. TCRdb independently ran MiXCR on the multiplex PCR reads; one entry per CDR3 protein. The repertoire holds 700,000 to 850,000 distinct CDR3 sequences, with roughly a third as singletons. Material for sequencing was blood. Source of these receptors: a middle-aged woman with Graves' hyperthyroidism.

This clonotype was seen a handful of times. The chain couples TRBV20-1 to TRBJ2-7; tentative D call: TRBD1 (5 bases). The germline CDR1 and CDR2 sequences are DFQATT and SNEGSKA (reference sequence). The CDR3 consists of 13 residues. V was pared by 6 bases and J by 6 bases, with 18 bases between. The CDR3 region has the DNA TGCAGTGCCAACGGGCCAGGGCAATTCGAGCAGTACTTC. It yields the protein CSANGPGQFEQYF.

Ten or more counts support this clonotype. The rearrangement joins TRBV7-8 to TRBJ2-2, with D perhaps TRBD1 (6 bases). CDR1 is SGHVS, CDR2 FQNEAQ, per germline. Trimming pared 11 bases from V and 1 base from J, leaving 17 bases between. The CDR3 consists of 15 residues. CDR3 protein: CAGQPNTGNTGELFF. The CDR3 region has the DNA TGTGCCGGACAGCCTAACACAGGGAACACCGGGGAGCTGTTTTTT.

This sequence joins TRBV20-1 and TRBJ2-5; TRBD2 aligns across 11 bases. The ends lost 3 bases at V and 3 bases at J; junction bases unmatched: 6. This CDR3 spans 15 amino acids. CDR1 is DFQATT and CDR2 is SNEGSKA in the germline V gene (reference sequence). The CDR3 is CSASTTTSGEETQYF. The CDR3 nucleotides are TGCAGTGCTAGCACTACGACTAGCGGGGAAGAGACCCAGTACTTC.

This rearrangement joins TRBV29-1 to TRBJ2-5; a possible D gene is TRBD2 (5 bases). The CDR3 is made up of 14 amino acids. Germline lookup yields CDR1 SQVTM and CDR2 ANQGSEA. Trimming pared 3 bases from V and 3 bases from J, leaving 14 bases between. CDR3 region: CSVDHGVGKETQYF. The CDR3 DNA reads TGCAGCGTTGACCACGGGGTAGGGAAAGAGACCCAGTACTTC.

This chain uses TRBV10-3 with TRBJ2-6; 9 nucleotides match TRBD1. J was trimmed by 0 bases and V by 3 bases; bases with no gene match: 12. This CDR3 region has 20 residues. In germline, CDR1 is ENHRY, CDR2 SYGVKD. The CDR3 nucleotides are TGTGCCATCAGTGACCGGACAGGGGAGGGGGGGAACTCTGGGGCCAACGTCCTGACTTTC. Protein sequence: CAISDRTGEGGNSGANVLTF.

This clonotype was picked up a small number of times. The CDR3 reads CASKEPEFYEQYF. CDR3 nucleotide sequence: TGTGCCAGCAAGGAACCGGAGTTCTACGAGCAGTACTTC. The chain employs TRBV6-4 and TRBJ2-7, with D uncertain. The CDR3 is 13 amino acids. The ends were cut back, 7 bases at V and 3 bases at J, with 13 bases in the middle. Germline CDR1 is MRHNA and CDR2 is SNTAGT.

The chain has TRBV19 and TRBJ2-7; 7 nucleotides align to TRBD2. The CDR3 consists of 16 residues. Germline V gene sequence: CDR1 LNHDA, CDR2 SQIVND (reference sequence). V lost 9 bases and J lost 2; bases outside the gene matches: 16. The CDR3 DNA sequence: TGTGCCAGCAGCTTAGCGCTTCGGGGGAGGGCCTACGAGCAGTACTTC. Amino acid sequence: CASSLALRGRAYEQYF.

V usage is TRBV11-2 and J usage is TRBJ2-5; 7 nucleotides line up with TRBD2. Germline loops: CDR1 SGHAT, CDR2 FQNNGV. The CDR3 covers 15 residues. The junction had 9 bases not matched to a gene; V was cut back by 6 bases and J by 2 bases. The CDR3 sequence is CASSYSGDLQETQYF. Here the CDR3 DNA reads TGTGCCAGCAGTTACAGCGGGGACCTACAAGAGACCCAGTACTTC. The entire variable domain, with the rest obtained from reference TRBV11-2 and TRBJ2-5, is as follows: EAGVAQSPRYKIIEKRQSVAFWCNPISGHATLYWYQQILGQGPKLLIQFQNNGVVDDSQLPKDRFSAERLKGVDSTLKIQPAKLEDSAVYLCASSYSGDLQETQYFGPGTRLLVL.

This clonotype was counted at least ten times. The rearrangement links TRBV20-1 to TRBJ1-4; D perhaps matches TRBD1 (5 bases). Trimming pared 7 bases from V and 5 bases from J, leaving 11 bases between. Per the germline V gene, CDR1 is DFQATT and CDR2 is SNEGSKA (reference sequence). CDR3 length equals 12 residues. The CDR3 sequence is CSVPGPNEKLFF. CDR3 DNA sequence: TGCAGTGTACCGGGACCAAATGAAAAACTGTTTTTT.

Ten or more counts support this clonotype. The chain joins TRBV9 to TRBJ1-2, with 8 nucleotides matching TRBD1. The J segment lost 5 bases and the V segment lost 0 bases, leaving 6 bases of the junction unmatched. Germline loops: CDR1 SGDLS, CDR2 YYNGEE. The CDR3 contains 15 residues. CDR3 nucleotide sequence: TGTGCCAGCAGCGTAGAGGCGGGACAGGTTTATGGCTACACCTTC. Translating it yields CASSVEAGQVYGYTF. The full variable domain, completed using reference TRBV9 and TRBJ1-2, is DSGVTQTPKHLITATGQRVTLRCSPRSGDLSVYWYQQSLDQGLQFLIQYYNGEERAKGNILERFSAQQFPDLHSELNLSSLELGDSALYFCASSVEAGQVYGYTFGSGTRLTVV.

The chain recombines TRBV20-1 with TRBJ1-1; possible D gene TRBD1, 5 bases. The germline V and J ends were trimmed by 6 bases and 4 bases, with 18 bases remaining between them. Germline CDR1 and CDR2: DFQATT and SNEGSKA (reference sequence). The CDR3 is made up of 14 amino acids. CDR3 bases: TGCAGTGCAGCGCACGGGGCATCACGCACTGAAGCTTTCTTT. Translating it yields CSAAHGASRTEAFF.

Of note for this clonotype: A much larger clone sits a single nucleotide away, making a read error possible. The genes are TRBV7-9 and TRBJ1-4, with D perhaps TRBD1 (5 bases). V was shortened by 2 bases and J by 10 bases, with 17 bases between the two germline ends. The germline gives CDR1 SEHNR, CDR2 FQNEAQ (reference sequence). The CDR3 is 15 residues long. CDR3 nucleotide sequence: TGTGCCAGCAGCTTATTGACAGCCGGGGGAGTAAAACTGTTTTTT. Amino acids: CASSLLTAGGVKLFF.

Only a few counts were recorded for this clonotype. The rearrangement uses TRBV28 and TRBJ1-6; no clear D. The CDR3 sequence is 15 residues long. Germline CDR1 and CDR2: MDHEN and SYDVKM. V lost 5 bases and J lost 4, with 12 bases in between. The CDR3 spells CASSRAPRYNSPLHF. For the CDR3, the DNA is TGTGCCAGCAGTCGCGCCCCACGTTATAATTCACCCCTCCACTTT.

The chain uses TRBV7-6 and TRBJ2-3; 7 nucleotides line up with TRBD2. Germline CDR1 and CDR2: SGHVS and FNYEAQ. V gave up 5 bases and J gave up 0 bases; unmatched junction bases: 5. The CDR3 is made up of 15 amino acids. The CDR3 here is CASSGGVPSTDTQYF. CDR3 DNA sequence: TGTGCCAGCAGCGGGGGGGTCCCAAGCACAGATACGCAGTATTTT.

The rearrangement joins TRBV12-3 or TRBV12-4 to TRBJ2-7; no definite D call. Between the trimmed V and J ends, which lost 6 bases and 0 bases, there was a span of 9 bases. The CDR3 is 13 amino acids. The CDR3 loop is CASRSGDSYEQYF. The CDR3 DNA sequence: TGTGCCAGCAGGTCAGGCGACTCCTACGAGCAGTACTTC.

To note about this clonotype: A much larger clone is a single base away; this may be a read error. Without the conserved terminal phenylalanine or tryptophan, this CDR3 likely stems from a read error. Here the CDR3 reads CASSQWRTEAFS. The CDR3 nucleotides read TGTGCCAGCAGCCAATGGCGTACCGAAGCTTTCTCT. The chain links TRBV7-4 to TRBJ1-1; D is unclear. CDR1 SGHVT and CDR2 SQSDAQ come from the germline V gene. The V and J ends lost 5 bases and 8 bases respectively, with 12 bases between them. The CDR3 contains 12 residues.

In this sample, this clonotype turned up many times. The J gene is TRBJ2-7, the V gene TRBV7-9; TRBD1 might be the D (5 bases). The CDR3 runs to 13 residues. Germline CDR1 SEHNR, CDR2 FQNEAQ (reference sequence). Trimming cost V 3 bases and J 2 bases, with 8 bases left between them. The CDR3 sequence is CASSLTVTYEQYF. CDR3 sequence (DNA): TGTGCCAGCAGCTTGACAGTTACCTACGAGCAGTACTTC. Full variable domain (remainder filled in from reference TRBV7-9 and TRBJ2-7): DTGVSQNPRHKITKRGQNVTFRCDPISEHNRLYWYRQTLGQGPEFLTYFQNEAQLEKSRLLSDRFSAERPKGSFSTLEIQRTEQGDSAMYLCASSLTVTYEQYFGPGTRLTVT.

The chain joins TRBV6-5 to TRBJ2-7; D is unclear. CDR1 MNHEY and CDR2 SVGAGI come from the germline V gene. V was pared by 0 bases and J by 3 bases, with 12 bases between. CDR3 length: 15 amino acids. The DNA of the CDR3 is TGTGCCAGCAGTTACTCGCAAGACATGAACTACGAGCAGTACTTC. Residues: CASSYSQDMNYEQYF.

This clonotype occurred a few times. This chain links TRBV28 with TRBJ2-7; weak D call: TRBD1 (5 bases). The CDR3 extends over 12 amino acids. Germline CDR1 MDHEN, CDR2 SYDVKM. Deletions cut 7 bases from V and 6 bases from J, with 13 bases between. The CDR3 DNA reads TGTGCCAGCAAACCAGGGTACAGCGAGCAGTACTTC. Translating gives CASKPGYSEQYF.

The chain combines TRBV2 with TRBJ2-7; 15 nucleotides match TRBD2. In germline, CDR1 is SNHLY, CDR2 FYNNEI. The CDR3 runs to 16 residues. CDR3 loop: CGSTGRTSGGAARQYF. The CDR3 nucleotides read TGTGGCTCGACTGGGCGGACTAGCGGGGGGGCCGCTAGGCAGTACTTC.

In DNA, the CDR3 is TGCGCCAGCAGCCTCACGGACTTTGGGGGTACCGAGCAGTACTTC. This sequence encodes CASSLTDFGGTEQYF. The chain joins TRBV4-3 to TRBJ2-7; tentatively, D is TRBD1 or TRBD2 (5 bases each). Germline loops: CDR1 LGHNA, CDR2 YSLEER. This CDR3 is built from 15 residues. The V and J ends lost 4 bases and 6 bases respectively, with 19 bases between them.

The chain couples TRBV20-1 to TRBJ1-1; D is unresolved. The V gene lost 5 bases and the J gene lost 0 bases, with 16 bases spanning the gap. From germline, CDR1 is DFQATT and CDR2 SNEGSKA (reference sequence). The CDR3 runs to 15 residues. CDR3 DNA: TGCAGTGCTGGCCCTATGACGGGATTGAACACTGAAGCTTTCTTT. This codes for CSAGPMTGLNTEAFF.

This clonotype was observed at least ten times. The chain employs TRBV2 and TRBJ1-3; weak D call: TRBD1 (5 bases). This CDR3 contains 14 residues. From germline, CDR1 is SNHLY and CDR2 FYNNEI. The V end was cut by 7 bases, the J end by 3 bases, with 13 bases between. CDR3 amino acids: CASTERGSGNTIYF. Written as DNA, the CDR3 is TGTGCCAGCACCGAGCGGGGGAGTGGAAACACCATATATTTT.

This chain links TRBV20-1 with TRBJ2-5; perhaps TRBD2 as D (6 bases). The CDR3 spans 17 residues. V was shortened by 5 bases and J by 5 bases, with 27 bases between the two germline ends. Germline-derived CDR1 and CDR2 are DFQATT and SNEGSKA (reference sequence). This CDR3 reads CSAENWTNRPLGETQYF. The DNA of the CDR3 is TGCAGTGCTGAGAACTGGACTAACCGTCCTTTGGGGGAGACCCAGTACTTC.

The V call is TRBV7-9, the J call TRBJ2-3; 10 bases match TRBD1. Germline V gives CDR1 SEHNR, CDR2 FQNEAQ (reference sequence). The CDR3 sequence is 18 residues long. Trimming cost V 1 base and J 3 bases; bases outside gene matches: 10. CDR3 protein: CASSLGQGAIYMTDTQYF. The CDR3 DNA reads TGTGCCAGCAGCTTAGGACAGGGGGCGATTTATATGACAGATACGCAGTATTTT.

The gene calls are TRBV7-9 and TRBJ1-1; weak D call: TRBD1 (5 bases). Per germline, CDR1 SEHNR and CDR2 FQNEAQ (reference sequence). The V and J ends lost 5 bases and 4 bases respectively, with 23 bases between them. The CDR3 spans 17 residues. CDR3 in amino acids: CASSVEGGASSGTEAFF. As DNA, the CDR3 is TGTGCCAGCAGCGTTGAAGGAGGGGCTAGCTCTGGCACTGAAGCTTTCTTT.

This clonotype was picked up many times. The chain carries TRBV12-3 or TRBV12-4 and TRBJ1-1; weak D call: TRBD1 (5 bases). With 6 bases removed from V and 3 bases from J, the gap between germline ends came to 11 bases. This CDR3 is 13 amino acids long. CDR3 sequence: CASRWGDDTEAFF. The CDR3 bases are TGTGCCAGCAGATGGGGGGATGACACTGAAGCTTTCTTT.

The genes are TRBV7-9 and TRBJ1-1, with D tentatively TRBD1 (5 bases). The CDR3 spans 15 residues. Germline-derived CDR1 and CDR2 are SEHNR and FQNEAQ (reference sequence). V gave up 4 bases and J gave up 1 base, with 13 bases separating them. CDR3 DNA: TGTGCCAGCAGCTCTACTCGGGGCCCGAACACTGAAGCTTTCTTT. It codes for CASSSTRGPNTEAFF.

The table lists this clonotype with many counts. The V call is TRBV19, the J call TRBJ1-6, with D maybe TRBD1 (6 bases). The V gene lost 7 bases and the J gene lost 4 bases, with 14 bases spanning the gap. This CDR3 has 15 amino acids. CDR1 is LNHDA and CDR2 is SQIVND in the germline V gene (reference sequence). The CDR3 coding sequence is TGTGCCAGTACTTCCGGACAGTTATATAATTCACCCCTCCACTTT. Translation gives CASTSGQLYNSPLHF.

This clonotype appeared many times. The V and J genes are TRBV2 and TRBJ1-6, with 7 bases that match TRBD1. CDR3 length: 13 amino acids. The germline V gene encodes CDR1 SNHLY and CDR2 FYNNEI. V dropped 10 bases and J dropped 7; count of bases not matched to a gene: 7. CDR3 residues: CATTGTENSPLHF. The CDR3 DNA reads as TGTGCCACCACCGGGACAGAAAATTCACCCCTCCACTTT.

This clonotype was observed a few times. CDR3 amino acids: CASSEARLAGAYGYTF. The CDR3, as DNA: TGTGCCAGCAGTGAAGCCCGTTTAGCGGGAGCCTATGGCTACACCTTC. V is TRBV6-4 and J is TRBJ1-2; D not certain. Germline V gene data show CDR1 as MRHNA and CDR2 as SNTAGT. The CDR3 sequence is 16 residues long. V was trimmed by 3 bases and J by 4 bases, leaving 18 bases between them.

V and J are TRBV6-5 and TRBJ1-1; D uncertain. Germline loops: CDR1 MNHEY, CDR2 SVGAGI. V lost 8 bases and J 1 base, leaving 11 bases between the germline ends. The CDR3 is made up of 13 amino acids. The CDR3: CASLTGRNTEAFF. As DNA, the CDR3 is TGTGCCAGCCTTACGGGAAGGAACACTGAAGCTTTCTTT.